The following is a T cell receptor (beta chain) sequence with its context. Its cognate antigen is unknown. Vbeta (60) and Jbeta (13) primers were used in the PCR. Some clones are missing from TCRdb's copy, which holds only in-frame ones; the method was immunoSEQ multiplex PCR. The sample gives roughly 100,000 clones, around 77% of which show up once; roughly 8.9% is in the top ten. All donors participated as healthy donors of bone marrow. This sample was included in a study of cytomegalovirus exposure and HLA in healthy donors. General study results and limits: A list of approximately 160 TCR beta chains associated with cytomegalovirus was given. Generally TCR sequences proved uncommon, though certain public TCRs appeared in numerous donors. In a later analysis, productive TCRs from donors in an Asian-associated ancestry cluster reportedly carried fewer N-insertions than the cohort mean.

Sequencing was done on a sample of PBMCs. This TCR derives from a male donor in good health and CMV-seropositive.

CDR3 DNA sequence: TGTGCCAGCTCACCAGGACAGGTAAACTACGAGCAGTACTTC. Amino acids: CASSPGQVNYEQYF. The chain couples TRBV18 to TRBJ2-7; 7 bases are shared with TRBD1. Germline loops: CDR1 KGHSH, CDR2 LQKENI. This CDR3 spans 14 amino acids. V lost 2 bases to trimming and J lost 3 bases; unmatched junction nucleotides: 4.